This T cell receptor (beta chain) was sequenced for a study of T cell responses to AZD1222 COVID-19 vaccine. Data came from immunoSEQ multiplex PCR; TCRdb stores just in-frame clones and leaves some out. The sample lists about 130,000 clones; roughly nine tenths were seen once. V shed 1 base and J 8 bases; nucleotides not matched to a gene: 8. Germline V CDR1 and CDR2: KGHSH, LQKENI. The CDR3 covers 16 residues. This clone has just one count. Material: peripheral blood, obtained 28 days after the second AZD1222 dose. V usage is TRBV18 and J usage is TRBJ2-1, with 10 bases matching TRBD2. The TCR comes from an adult who received the AZD1222 COVID-19 vaccine. The CDR3 DNA reads as TGTGCCAGCTCACCACGGAGCGGGAGGGCCGGAGATGAGCAGTTCTTC. This sequence encodes CASSPRSGRAGDEQFF.